This paragraph reports one T cell receptor beta chain. This entry is derived from a study of OX40 agonist ivuxolimab in advanced cancers. Assay used: immunoSEQ multiplex PCR; TCRdb lists only in-frame clones, some missing. This sample has 25,000 to 30,000 clones, with over 75% found just once. The CDR3 is 15 amino acids. The ends lost 5 bases at V and 3 bases at J; junction bases unmatched: 9. In germline, CDR1 is SGHTA, CDR2 FQGTGA. This specimen consisted of CD4+ or CD8+ T cells sorted from blood, obtained in a trial of the OX40 agonist ivuxolimab. The TCR originated in an adult with an advanced solid tumor such as melanoma, head and neck, liver or kidney cancer. The rearrangement joins TRBV7-3 to TRBJ2-7; 8 nucleotides align to TRBD2. The chain's CDR3 is CASSPSGTRDYEQYF. In nucleotides, the CDR3 is TGTGCCAGCAGCCCCTCCGGGACTAGGGACTACGAGCAGTACTTC.